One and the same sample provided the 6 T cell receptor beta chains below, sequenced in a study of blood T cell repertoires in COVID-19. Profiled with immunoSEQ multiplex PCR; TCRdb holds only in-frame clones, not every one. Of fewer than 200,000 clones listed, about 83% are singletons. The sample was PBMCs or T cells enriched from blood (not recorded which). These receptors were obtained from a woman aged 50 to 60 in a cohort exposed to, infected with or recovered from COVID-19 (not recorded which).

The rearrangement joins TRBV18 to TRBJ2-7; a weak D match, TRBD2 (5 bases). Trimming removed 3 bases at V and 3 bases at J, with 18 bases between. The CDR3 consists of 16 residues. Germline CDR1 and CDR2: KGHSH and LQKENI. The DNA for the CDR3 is TGTGCCAGCTCACCCGCTGGCTACGCGGGTAACTACGAGCAGTACTTC. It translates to CASSPAGYAGNYEQYF. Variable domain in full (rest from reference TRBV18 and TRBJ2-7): NAGVMQNPRHLVRRRGQEARLRCSPMKGHSHVYWYRQLPEEGLKFMVYLQKENIIDESGMPKERFSAEFPKEGPSILRIQQVVRGDSAAYFCASSPAGYAGNYEQYFGPGTRLTVT.

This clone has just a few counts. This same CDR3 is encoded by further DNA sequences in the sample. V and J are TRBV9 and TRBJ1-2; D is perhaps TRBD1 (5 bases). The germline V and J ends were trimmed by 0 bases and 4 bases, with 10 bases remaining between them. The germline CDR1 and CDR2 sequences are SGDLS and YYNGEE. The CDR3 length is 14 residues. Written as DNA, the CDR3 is TGTGCCAGCAGCGTAGACCCAGGGATCTATGGCTACACCTTC. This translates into CASSVDPGIYGYTF.

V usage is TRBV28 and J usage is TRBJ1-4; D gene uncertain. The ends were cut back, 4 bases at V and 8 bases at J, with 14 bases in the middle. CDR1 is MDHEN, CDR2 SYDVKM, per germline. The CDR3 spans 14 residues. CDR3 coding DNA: TGTGCCAGCAGTTCCCCCGGCCAGGCCGAAAAACTGTTTTTT. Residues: CASSSPGQAEKLFF.

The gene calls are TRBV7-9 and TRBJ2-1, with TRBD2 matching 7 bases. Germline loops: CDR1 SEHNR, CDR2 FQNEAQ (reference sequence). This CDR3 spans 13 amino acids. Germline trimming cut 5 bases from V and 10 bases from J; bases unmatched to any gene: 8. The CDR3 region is CASSPSGAPEQFF. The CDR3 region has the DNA TGTGCCAGCAGCCCAAGCGGGGCTCCAGAGCAGTTCTTC.

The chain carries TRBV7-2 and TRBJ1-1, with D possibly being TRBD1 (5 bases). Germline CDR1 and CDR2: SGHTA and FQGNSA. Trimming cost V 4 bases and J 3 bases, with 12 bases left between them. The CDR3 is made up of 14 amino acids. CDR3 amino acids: CASSYRPSDTEAFF. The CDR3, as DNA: TGTGCCAGCAGCTACAGGCCCTCAGACACTGAAGCTTTCTTT.

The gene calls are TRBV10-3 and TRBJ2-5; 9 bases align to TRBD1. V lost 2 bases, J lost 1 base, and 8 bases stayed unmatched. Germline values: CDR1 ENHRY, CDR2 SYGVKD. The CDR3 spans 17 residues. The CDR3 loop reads CAISETGGSRGQETQYF. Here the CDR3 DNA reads TGTGCCATCAGTGAGACAGGGGGCTCACGAGGCCAAGAGACCCAGTACTTC.